Detailed here is one T cell receptor (beta chain). Categorization into cohorts depended on clinical history that participants reported. The data were taken from a study of blood T cell repertoires in COVID-19. Study in general: Samples of COVID-19 (acute and convalescent) were obtained from the United States, Italy and Spain.

The V end was cut by 5 bases, the J end by 3 bases, with 14 bases between. Germline CDR1 is SGHVS and CDR2 is FQNEAQ. This CDR3 is built from 14 residues. Profiling relied on immunoSEQ multiplex PCR, and the TCRdb table lists in-frame clones only, not all of them. The sample has a few hundred thousand clones, about 86% seen once. The sequence was collected from a woman in her 40s with acute COVID-19. The sample comprised PBMCs or T cells enriched from blood (not recorded which). This chain uses TRBV7-8 with TRBJ2-7, with D possibly being TRBD1 (7 bases). The CDR3 loop is CASSPSRGDYEQYF. CDR3 in DNA: TGTGCCAGCAGCCCGAGCAGGGGGGACTACGAGCAGTACTTC.